The 18 T cell receptor beta chains listed next were all sequenced from one sample in a study of T cell repertoires in cytomegalovirus infection. For these TCRs, the target antigens are not known. TCRdb recomputed calls from the reads with MiXCR, one row per CDR3 protein. The sample lists 650,000 to 850,000 distinct CDR3 sequences, 25% to 35% seen once, with approximately 14% in the top ten. The sequencing here drew on cultured CD8+ T cells from PBMCs, taken from culture after CMV antigen stimulation. The receptors originated from a human donor in good health (CMV status not recorded). Some clones in this sample may be carry-over from other donors' samples.

This clonotype was recorded at least ten times. The rearrangement joins TRBV7-2 to TRBJ2-2; TRBD1 agrees at 9 bases. Looked up from germline, CDR1 is SGHTA and CDR2 is FQGNSA. The CDR3 length is 19 residues. V lost 4 bases, J lost 2 bases, and 14 bases stayed unmatched. The CDR3 DNA reads TGTGCCAGCAGCTACCCACAACAGGGGGCCCATCAAAACACCGGGGAGCTGTTTTTT. Its protein is CASSYPQQGAHQNTGELFF.

V gene TRBV7-4 combines with J gene TRBJ2-3; 8 bases map to TRBD1. The germline gives CDR1 SGHVT, CDR2 SQSDAQ. This CDR3 contains 15 residues. Trimming took 7 bases from V and 6 from J; bases not matched to a gene: 12. DNA for the CDR3: TGTGCCAGCACCATACCGGGACAGGTATTTGATACGCAGTATTTT. The encoded protein is CASTIPGQVFDTQYF.

This chain links TRBV13 with TRBJ1-2, with TRBD1 as a possible D gene (5 bases). Trimming removed 0 bases at V and 4 bases at J, with 18 bases between. The CDR3 runs 17 residues. The germline gives CDR1 PRHDT, CDR2 FYEKMQ (reference sequence). CDR3 DNA sequence: TGTGCCAGCAGCTTAGGGGCCCAAGGGGCGCGTAGCTATGGCTACACCTTC. It specifies CASSLGAQGARSYGYTF.

This clonotype was counted ten times or more. V gene TRBV7-8 combines with J gene TRBJ2-5; 9 bases map to TRBD2. Germline V gives CDR1 SGHVS, CDR2 FQNEAQ. After removal of 4 bases from V and 1 base from J, the junction contained 4 bases not matched to a gene. This CDR3 has 15 amino acids. CDR3 sequence: CASSSLAGIQETQYF. The CDR3 bases are TGTGCCAGCAGCTCGCTAGCGGGGATCCAAGAGACCCAGTACTTC. Full variable domain (outside the CDR3, taken from reference TRBV7-8 and TRBJ2-5): GAGVSQSPRYKVAKRGQDVALRCDPISGHVSLFWYQQALGQGPEFLTYFQNEAQLDKSGLPSDRFFAERPEGSVSTLKIQRTQQEDSAVYLCASSSLAGIQETQYFGPGTRLLVL.

CDR3 region: CSVELAGPTQYF. CDR3 nucleotide sequence: TGCAGCGTTGAACTAGCGGGGCCCACGCAGTATTTT. V usage is TRBV29-1 and J usage is TRBJ2-3; 9 bases line up with TRBD2. With 2 bases clipped from V and 9 bases from J, the junction kept 3 bases outside the gene matches. This CDR3 comprises 12 residues. In germline, CDR1 is SQVTM, CDR2 ANQGSEA.

This clonotype was counted only a few times. This sequence joins TRBV4-1 and TRBJ2-7, with D possibly being TRBD1 or TRBD2 (5 bases each). CDR1 and CDR2 from the germline V gene are MGHRA and YSYEKL. Trimming took off 3 bases at V and 2 bases at J, with 14 bases between the two ends. The CDR3 has 15 residues. The CDR3 region is CASSQRDGVAYEQYF. For the CDR3, the DNA is TGCGCCAGCAGCCAGAGGGACGGTGTGGCCTACGAGCAGTACTTC.

This rearrangement joins TRBV19 to TRBJ1-2; TRBD1 is a possible D gene (5 bases). CDR1 and CDR2 (germline): LNHDA, SQIVND (reference sequence). The CDR3 runs 15 residues. The ends were cut back, 3 bases at V and 0 bases at J, with 11 bases in the middle. In DNA form, the CDR3 reads TGTGCCAGTAGTATCGGGACTCTTGCTAACTATGGCTACACCTTC. This codes for CASSIGTLANYGYTF.

The chain recombines TRBV20-1 with TRBJ2-1, with D uncertain. CDR1 is DFQATT and CDR2 is SNEGSKA in the germline V gene (reference sequence). Trimming removed 1 base at V and 2 bases at J, with 3 bases between. This CDR3 has 12 residues. The CDR3 region has the DNA TGCAGTGCTAGAGCTCCCTACAATGAGCAGTTCTTC. Amino acid sequence: CSARAPYNEQFF.

The chain uses TRBV28 and TRBJ2-3, with a possible D match to TRBD2 (5 bases). Germline CDR1 and CDR2: MDHEN and SYDVKM. The CDR3 spans 16 residues. V was cut by 3 bases and J by 5 bases, with 18 bases left in between. This CDR3 is CASSFLLDSPGDTQYF. The CDR3 DNA reads TGTGCCAGCAGTTTCCTGCTGGACTCCCCTGGAGATACGCAGTATTTT.

This clonotype was detected only a few times. J is TRBJ2-3 and V is TRBV7-6, with 7 bases that match TRBD2. V gave up 3 bases and J gave up 0 bases; unmatched junction bases: 12. CDR3 length: 18 residues. Germline V gives CDR1 SGHVS, CDR2 FNYEAQ. The CDR3 sequence is CASSLGGLAAISTDTQYF. In DNA form, the CDR3 reads TGTGCCAGCAGCTTGGGAGGGCTAGCGGCTATTAGCACAGATACGCAGTATTTT.

The chain has TRBV6-5 and TRBJ2-2; 7 positions agree with TRBD2. Germline loops: CDR1 MNHEY, CDR2 SVGAGI. The junction had 9 bases not matched to a gene; V was cut back by 6 bases and J by 2 bases. This CDR3 contains 16 residues. CDR3 sequence: CASSPWGGENTGELFF. CDR3 bases: TGTGCCAGCAGCCCCTGGGGGGGGGAAAACACCGGGGAGCTGTTTTTT.

There are a few counts of this clonotype. The rearrangement links TRBV5-6 to TRBJ2-7; a possible D gene is TRBD1 (6 bases). The CDR3 spans 19 residues. The ends were cut back, 3 bases at V and 6 bases at J, with 31 bases in the middle. Per the germline V gene, CDR1 is SGHDT and CDR2 is YYEEEE. Written as DNA, the CDR3 is TGTGCCAGCAGCTCAAGTCCCGGGACAATTACCCTCGGGCTTGGCGAGCAGTACGTC. It specifies CASSSSPGTITLGLGEQYV.

The chain is built from TRBV4-1 and TRBJ2-1; D may be TRBD2 (7 bases). Trimming removed 7 bases at V and 7 bases at J, with 20 bases between. Germline V CDR1 and CDR2: MGHRA, YSYEKL. The length of the CDR3 is 15 residues. The CDR3 region is CASTPLAGAVNEQFF. The CDR3 coding sequence is TGCGCCAGCACTCCATTGGCGGGGGCGGTAAATGAGCAGTTCTTC.

This clonotype showed up just a few times. The J gene is TRBJ2-5, the V gene TRBV28; 8 nucleotides match TRBD1. The germline gives CDR1 MDHEN, CDR2 SYDVKM. V lost 5 bases, J lost 7 bases, and 6 bases stayed unmatched. The CDR3 is 13 amino acids. The CDR3 is CASSRTGRWTQYF. The CDR3 bases are TGTGCCAGCAGTAGGACAGGGCGATGGACCCAGTACTTC.

This sequence joins TRBV14 and TRBJ2-5; 9 bases match TRBD1. J lost 5 bases, V lost 0 bases, and 4 bases had no gene match. There are 15 residues in the CDR3. Looked up from germline, CDR1 is SGHDN and CDR2 is FVKESK. The CDR3 region has the DNA TGTGCCAGCAGCCAAGAGGGACAGGGATGGGAGACCCAGTACTTC. Translated: CASSQEGQGWETQYF.

This clonotype was picked up a small number of times. The chain links TRBV7-9 to TRBJ1-4; possible D gene TRBD1, 5 bases. V was clipped by 2 bases and J by 6 bases, with 7 bases between them. Germline V gene sequence: CDR1 SEHNR, CDR2 FQNEAQ (reference sequence). The CDR3 covers 13 residues. CDR3 sequence reads: CASSLTGDEKLFF. For the CDR3, the DNA is TGTGCCAGCAGCTTAACGGGGGATGAAAAACTGTTTTTT.

The sample holds many counts of this clonotype. DNA for the CDR3: TGTGCCAGCAGCCCAGAGGGACAGGGACTCCGGGATACGCAGTATTTT. As protein: CASSPEGQGLRDTQYF. V and J are TRBV5-6 and TRBJ2-3, with 9 bases identical to TRBD1. CDR3 length equals 16 residues. Germline CDR1 SGHDT, CDR2 YYEEEE. V shed 4 bases, J shed 6 bases, and the junction held 12 bases outside the gene matches.

This clonotype was observed a handful of times. J is TRBJ2-3 and V is TRBV19, with 7 bases matching TRBD1. Germline V CDR1 and CDR2: LNHDA, SQIVND (reference sequence). V trimming: 3 bases; J trimming: 0 bases; junction bases outside the gene matches: 6. The CDR3 is 16 amino acids. CDR3 sequence: CASSITGVQSTDTQYF. CDR3 bases: TGTGCCAGTAGTATCACAGGGGTTCAGAGCACAGATACGCAGTATTTT.